Below are 17 T cell receptor beta chains sequenced from a single sample in a study of Ad26.COV2.S vaccination and SARS-CoV-2 variants. The method was immunoSEQ multiplex PCR; TCRdb's version includes in-frame clones alone and lacks a portion of them. The sample has about 410,000 clones; around 89% are singletons. This sample's treatment: roughly 19 received Ad26.COV2.S at low or high dose, single or two shots; 5 received placebo; per-sample allocation not given. Material that was analyzed had been drawn on day 63 after the first vaccine or placebo injection. The sample consisted of peripheral blood, taken in a trial of Ad26.COV2.S vaccine versus placebo. The origin of the receptors is a person between 18 and 60 years old who received the Ad26.COV2.S COVID-19 vaccine or a placebo.

This sequence joins TRBV28 and TRBJ2-2; 7 bases agree with TRBD1. CDR1 and CDR2 (germline): MDHEN, SYDVKM. The CDR3 runs to 15 residues. Trimming at V came to 7 bases and at J to 4 bases, leaving 9 bases not matched to a gene. As DNA, the CDR3 is TGTGCCAGCATGCAAGGGGGCAGTATCACCGGGGAGCTGTTTTTT. It is translated as CASMQGGSITGELFF.

The chain has TRBV9 and TRBJ1-6; possibly TRBD1 for D (5 bases). Germline V CDR1 and CDR2: SGDLS, YYNGEE. V lost 3 bases, J lost 7 bases, and 8 bases lay in between. The CDR3 is 13 amino acids. The CDR3 region is CASSARQNSPLHF. CDR3 nucleotides: TGTGCCAGCAGCGCACGACAGAATTCACCCCTCCACTTT. The variable domain in full, with the rest retrieved from reference TRBV9 and TRBJ1-6, is DSGVTQTPKHLITATGQRVTLRCSPRSGDLSVYWYQQSLDQGLQFLIQYYNGEERAKGNILERFSAQQFPDLHSELNLSSLELGDSALYFCASSARQNSPLHFGNGTRLTVT.

This chain joins TRBV27 and TRBJ2-2; weak D call: TRBD2 (6 bases). Trimming took 3 bases from V and 3 from J, leaving 14 bases between them. Per germline, CDR1 MNHEY and CDR2 SMNVEV (reference sequence). The CDR3 runs 16 residues. The CDR3 here is CASSLAGPAYTGELFF. The CDR3 DNA sequence: TGTGCCAGCAGTTTGGCGGGACCCGCCTACACCGGGGAGCTGTTTTTT.

This rearrangement joins TRBV7-2 to TRBJ2-7; perhaps TRBD1 as D (7 bases). CDR3 length: 14 residues. From germline, CDR1 is SGHTA and CDR2 FQGNSA. With 5 bases removed from V and 0 bases from J, the gap between germline ends came to 11 bases. The CDR3 is CASSPQGGSYEQYF. In DNA, the CDR3 is TGTGCCAGCAGCCCCCAGGGGGGCTCCTACGAGCAGTACTTC. The entire variable domain, with the rest obtained from reference TRBV7-2 and TRBJ2-7, is as follows: GAGVSQSPSNKVTEKGKDVELRCDPISGHTALYWYRQSLGQGLEFLIYFQGNSAPDKSGLPSDRFSAERTGGSVSTLTIQRTQQEDSAVYLCASSPQGGSYEQYFGPGTRLTVT.

The chain couples TRBV11-2 to TRBJ2-1; 10 nucleotides align to TRBD2. Trimming cost V 8 bases and J 0 bases; bases outside gene matches: 7. The germline CDR1 and CDR2 sequences are SGHAT and FQNNGV. The CDR3 length is 16 residues. The CDR3 nucleotides are TGTGCCAGCGGACACTCTAGCGGGAGCTCCTACAATGAGCAGTTCTTC. Its protein is CASGHSSGSSYNEQFF.

The chain recombines TRBV24-1 with TRBJ2-1; no reliable D call. Germline values: CDR1 KGHDR, CDR2 SFDVKD. This CDR3 is 13 amino acids long. Trimming took 4 bases from V and 7 from J, leaving 10 bases between them. The CDR3 DNA follows: TGTGCCACCAGTGAGCCGCAGTGGAATGAGCAGTTCTTC. It specifies CATSEPQWNEQFF.

In its sample, this clone was seen once. The chain combines TRBV25-1 with TRBJ2-1, with D perhaps TRBD2 (6 bases). The CDR3 has 15 residues. Trimming took off 6 bases at V and 3 bases at J, with 15 bases between the two ends. Germline CDR1 and CDR2: MGHDK and SYGVNS. CDR3 DNA sequence: TGTGCCAGCAGCGTACCGGGACTCGACTACAATGAGCAGTTCTTC. Translating gives CASSVPGLDYNEQFF. The complete variable domain, with remaining parts taken from reference TRBV25-1 and TRBJ2-1, reads EADIYQTPRYLVIGTGKKITLECSQTMGHDKMYWYQQDPGMELHLIHYSYGVNSTEKGDLSSESTVSRIRTEHFPLTLESARPSHTSQYLCASSVPGLDYNEQFFGPGTRLTVL.

V gene TRBV6-5 combines with J gene TRBJ1-1; no clear D. Per germline, CDR1 MNHEY and CDR2 SVGAGI. The CDR3 length is 15 residues. V dropped 6 bases and J dropped 1 base, with 15 bases sitting between them. The CDR3 loop is CASSPTDGGNTEAFF. For the CDR3, the DNA is TGTGCCAGCAGCCCAACCGACGGTGGGAACACTGAAGCTTTCTTT.

The rearrangement joins TRBV28 to TRBJ1-1; D is ambiguous. Germline V CDR1 and CDR2: MDHEN, SYDVKM. Between the trimmed V and J ends, which lost 3 bases and 3 bases, there was a span of 2 bases. The CDR3 covers 11 residues. CDR3 bases: TGTGCCAGCAGTTTCGACACTGAAGCTTTCTTT. Encoded protein: CASSFDTEAFF. Supplemented by reference TRBV28 and TRBJ1-1, the full variable domain reads DVKVTQSSRYLVKRTGEKVFLECVQDMDHENMFWYRQDPGLGLRLIYFSYDVKMKEKGDIPEGYSVSREKKERFSLILESASTNQTSMYLCASSFDTEAFFGQGTRLTVV.

This chain links TRBV18 with TRBJ2-7; TRBD2 agrees at 10 bases. The CDR3 runs 16 residues. V lost 0 bases, J lost 4 bases, and 6 bases stayed unmatched. Germline CDR1 is KGHSH and CDR2 is LQKENI. The CDR3 region is CASSPPSGRALYEQYF. CDR3 nucleotides: TGTGCCAGCTCACCACCGAGCGGGAGGGCCCTATACGAGCAGTACTTC.

In the case of this clone: The sample has other DNA sequences that encode this CDR3 too. The rearrangement joins TRBV28 to TRBJ2-7; no definite D call. V gave up 4 bases and J gave up 2 bases, with 3 bases separating them. Germline loops: CDR1 MDHEN, CDR2 SYDVKM. The CDR3 sequence is 11 residues long. The CDR3 DNA reads TGTGCCAGCAGTTCTGCCTACGAGCAGTACTTC. It translates to CASSSAYEQYF.

This clone has at least ten counts. The chain employs TRBV6-4 and TRBJ2-2, with D maybe TRBD2 (5 bases). V lost 4 bases, J lost 2 bases, and 5 bases lay in between. This CDR3 is 13 amino acids long. Looked up from germline, CDR1 is MRHNA and CDR2 is SNTAGT. The CDR3 DNA is TGTGCCAGCAGTGGGACTAACACCGGGGAGCTGTTTTTT. Its protein is CASSGTNTGELFF.

The V and J genes are TRBV2 and TRBJ1-1; no clear D. The CDR3 spans 13 residues. Germline V gene lookup returns CDR1 SNHLY and CDR2 FYNNEI. The V end was cut by 8 bases, the J end by 6 bases, with 16 bases between. The CDR3: CASGSLAAAEAFF. The CDR3 DNA follows: TGTGCCAGCGGGAGTTTAGCGGCCGCTGAAGCTTTCTTT.

The J gene is TRBJ2-3, the V gene TRBV19, with unresolved D. The CDR3 loop spans 13 amino acids. Trimming removed 6 bases at V and 1 base at J, with 8 bases between. Germline CDR1 LNHDA, CDR2 SQIVND (reference sequence). The CDR3 DNA is TGTGCCAGTAGCCCCACGGGCACAGATACGCAGTATTTT. Protein sequence: CASSPTGTDTQYF.

V usage is TRBV3-1 (or the pseudogene TRBV3-2) and J usage is TRBJ1-1, with TRBD1 as a possible D gene (6 bases). The CDR3 runs 14 residues. Germline V gene sequence: CDR1 LGHDT, CDR2 YNNKEL (reference sequence). The V and J ends lost 6 bases and 0 bases respectively, with 11 bases between them. This chain's CDR3 is CASRAGTLNTEAFF. The CDR3 coding sequence is TGTGCCAGCAGGGCCGGGACATTGAACACTGAAGCTTTCTTT.

This chain links TRBV5-1 with TRBJ1-6; D uncertain. The CDR3 is 15 residues long. V was pared by 0 bases and J by 11 bases, with 15 bases between. Germline V gene sequence: CDR1 SGHRS, CDR2 YFSETQ. CDR3 bases: TGCGCCAGCAGCTTGGATTCGGCAGGTTCTACACCCCTCCACTTT. It translates to CASSLDSAGSTPLHF.

The chain is built from TRBV28 and TRBJ1-5, with TRBD1 matching over 9 bases. The ends lost 6 bases at V and 4 bases at J; junction bases unmatched: 10. Germline assignment: CDR1 MDHEN and CDR2 SYDVKM. CDR3 size: 16 residues. The CDR3 loop is CASRGQQGAGNQPQHF. For the CDR3, the DNA is TGTGCCAGCAGGGGTCAACAGGGGGCAGGTAATCAGCCCCAGCATTTT.